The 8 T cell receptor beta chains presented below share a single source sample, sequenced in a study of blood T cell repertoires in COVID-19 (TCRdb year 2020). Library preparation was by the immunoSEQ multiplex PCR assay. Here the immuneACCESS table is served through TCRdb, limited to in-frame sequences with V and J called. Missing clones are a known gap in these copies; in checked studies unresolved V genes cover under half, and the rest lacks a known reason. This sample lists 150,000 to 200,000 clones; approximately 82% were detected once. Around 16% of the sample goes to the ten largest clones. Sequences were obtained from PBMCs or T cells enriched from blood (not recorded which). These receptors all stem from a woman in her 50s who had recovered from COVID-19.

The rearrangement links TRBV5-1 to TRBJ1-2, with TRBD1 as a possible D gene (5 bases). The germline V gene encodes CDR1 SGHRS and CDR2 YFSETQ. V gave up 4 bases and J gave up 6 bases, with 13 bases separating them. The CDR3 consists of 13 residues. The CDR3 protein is CASSAGRFNGYTF. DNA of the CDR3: TGCGCCAGCAGCGCGGGACGTTTTAATGGCTACACCTTC. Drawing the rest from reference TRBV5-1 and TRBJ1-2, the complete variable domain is KAGVTQTPRYLIKTRGQQVTLSCSPISGHRSVSWYQQTPGQGLQFLFEYFSETQRNKGNFPGRFSGRQFSNSRSEMNVSTLELGDSALYLCASSAGRFNGYTFGSGTRLTVV.

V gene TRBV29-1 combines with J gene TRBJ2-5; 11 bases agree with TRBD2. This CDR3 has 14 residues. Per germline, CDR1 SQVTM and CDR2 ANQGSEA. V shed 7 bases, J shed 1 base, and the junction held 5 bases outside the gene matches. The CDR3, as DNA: TGCAGCGCCCCTAGCGGGAGGACCCAAGAGACCCAGTACTTC. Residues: CSAPSGRTQETQYF. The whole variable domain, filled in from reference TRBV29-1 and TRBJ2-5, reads SAVISQKPSRDICQRGTSLTIQCQVDSQVTMMFWYRQQPGQSLTLIATANQGSEATYESGFVIDKFPISRPNLTFSTLTVSNMSPEDSSIYLCSAPSGRTQETQYFGPGTRLLVL.

This CDR3 is CASSQITGLEQYF. In DNA, the CDR3 is TGCGCCAGCAGCCAAATTACAGGGCTCGAGCAGTACTTC. The chain has TRBV4-3 and TRBJ2-7; TRBD1 is a possible D gene (6 bases). The CDR3 is made up of 13 amino acids. V lost 2 bases and J 6 bases, leaving 11 bases between the germline ends. Germline V gives CDR1 LGHNA, CDR2 YSLEER.

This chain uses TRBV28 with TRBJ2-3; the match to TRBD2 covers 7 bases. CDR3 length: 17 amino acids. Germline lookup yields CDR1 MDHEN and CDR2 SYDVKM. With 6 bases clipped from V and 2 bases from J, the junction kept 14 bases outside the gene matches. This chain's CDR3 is CASSGRDYMGTTDTQYF. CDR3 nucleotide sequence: TGTGCCAGCAGCGGCCGGGACTACATGGGGACCACAGATACGCAGTATTTT.

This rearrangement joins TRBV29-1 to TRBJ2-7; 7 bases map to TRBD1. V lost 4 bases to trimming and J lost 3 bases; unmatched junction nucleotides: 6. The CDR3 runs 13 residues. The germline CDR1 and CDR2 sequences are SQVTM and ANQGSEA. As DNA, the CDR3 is TGCAGCGTTGGATGGGCAGGGGGCTACGAGCAGTACTTC. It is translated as CSVGWAGGYEQYF.

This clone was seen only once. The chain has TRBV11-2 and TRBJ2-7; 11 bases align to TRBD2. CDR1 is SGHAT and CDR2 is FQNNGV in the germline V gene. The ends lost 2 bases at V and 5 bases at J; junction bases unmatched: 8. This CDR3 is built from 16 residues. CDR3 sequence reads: CASSLIAGGINDEQYF. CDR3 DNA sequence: TGTGCCAGCAGCTTAATAGCGGGAGGGATTAACGACGAGCAGTACTTC. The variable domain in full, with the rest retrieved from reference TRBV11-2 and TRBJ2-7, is EAGVAQSPRYKIIEKRQSVAFWCNPISGHATLYWYQQILGQGPKLLIQFQNNGVVDDSQLPKDRFSAERLKGVDSTLKIQPAKLEDSAVYLCASSLIAGGINDEQYFGPGTRLTVT.

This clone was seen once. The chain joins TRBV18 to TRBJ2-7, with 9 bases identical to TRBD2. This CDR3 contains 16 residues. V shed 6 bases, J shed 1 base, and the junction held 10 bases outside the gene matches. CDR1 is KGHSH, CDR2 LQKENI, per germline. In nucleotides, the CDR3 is TGTGCCAGCTCCCGTCTAAGCGGGAGGCCGTCCTACGAGCAGTACTTC. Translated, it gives CASSRLSGRPSYEQYF. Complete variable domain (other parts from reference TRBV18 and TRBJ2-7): NAGVMQNPRHLVRRRGQEARLRCSPMKGHSHVYWYRQLPEEGLKFMVYLQKENIIDESGMPKERFSAEFPKEGPSILRIQQVVRGDSAAYFCASSRLSGRPSYEQYFGPGTRLTVT.

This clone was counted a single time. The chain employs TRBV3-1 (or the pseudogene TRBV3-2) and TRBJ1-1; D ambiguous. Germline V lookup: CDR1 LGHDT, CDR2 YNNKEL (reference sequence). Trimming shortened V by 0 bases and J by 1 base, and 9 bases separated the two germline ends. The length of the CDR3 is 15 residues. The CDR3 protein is CASSQDVGRNTEAFF. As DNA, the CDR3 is TGTGCCAGCAGCCAAGATGTTGGGCGGAACACTGAAGCTTTCTTT.